These 2 T cell receptor beta chains share one sample of origin, sequenced in a study of regulatory T cells in long-lasting Graves disease. This sample's time point: newly diagnosed GD, antithyroid drugs for less than 3 months. Generation of the TCR library employed RNA extracted from PBMCs. TCR beta libraries were built with iRepertoire HTBI primers and Arm-PCR of CDR3 regions. MiXCR, run by TCRdb on the multiplex PCR reads, gives a single entry per CDR3 protein. The repertoire holds a few hundred thousand distinct CDR3 sequences, with roughly 10% as singletons. A further study also used this sample, focusing on T cells in Graves' hyperthyroidism and ophthalmopathy.

Here the sequenced sample was peripheral blood mononuclear cells (PBMCs), taken at new diagnosis, from a patient treated with antithyroid drugs. These receptors were collected from a woman aged 18-29 years with Graves disease.

The sample holds many counts of this clonotype. The rearrangement links TRBV7-2 to TRBJ2-7; 8 bases line up with TRBD2. V dropped 4 bases and J dropped 2; count of bases not matched to a gene: 4. The CDR3 spans 14 residues. Per germline, CDR1 SGHTA and CDR2 FQGNSA. The CDR3 nucleotides are TGTGCCAGCAGCTCAACTAGCGGACCCTACGAGCAGTACTTC. This codes for CASSSTSGPYEQYF.

This clonotype was counted ten times or more. The chain links TRBV11-2 to TRBJ1-1, with D perhaps matching TRBD1 (6 bases). The V end was cut by 3 bases, the J end by 4 bases, with 12 bases between. The CDR3 has 14 residues. Germline V gives CDR1 SGHAT, CDR2 FQNNGV. The DNA for the CDR3 is TGTGCCAGCAGCTTTAGGGGGTCTGCCACTGAAGCTTTCTTT. As protein: CASSFRGSATEAFF.